A single sample gave rise to the 26 T cell receptor beta chains below, sequenced in a study of post-analysis software for immune sequencing data. These receptors lack a known antigen. The authors incorporated unique molecular identifiers into the TCR beta cDNA libraries. TCRdb redid the calling of the PCR reads with MiXCR, one entry per CDR3 protein. The data contain 820,000 or so distinct CDR3 sequences, approximately 53% of them singletons. Whole-study results and caveats: In patients, TRBV5-6, TRBV5-1 and TRBV20-1 belonged to five TRBV segments found more frequently than in controls.

The specimen sequenced was blood. The receptors stem from a girl aged 10-17 years with multiple sclerosis.

This clonotype was observed a handful of times. The J gene is TRBJ2-7, the V gene TRBV29-1; D is undetermined. Judging by the DNA end, TRBJ2-5 fits better; the J call may be wrong. The germline V gene encodes CDR1 SQVTM and CDR2 ANQGSEA. The CDR3 length is 12 residues. The CDR3: CSVGWVGETQYF. CDR3 nucleotides: TGCAGCGTTGGTTGGGTCGGGGAGACCCAGTACTTC.

This CDR3 is CASRGEGNIQYF. The CDR3 DNA sequence: TGTGCCAGCAGAGGAGAGGGAAACATTCAGTACTTC. This chain links TRBV6-6 with TRBJ2-4; TRBD2 might be the D (5 bases). Per germline, CDR1 MNHNY and CDR2 SVGAGI (reference sequence). Trimming removed 6 bases from V and 6 bases from J, with 9 bases in between. This CDR3 comprises 12 residues.

This chain connects TRBV5-1 to TRBJ2-3; maybe TRBD2 (5 bases). Trimming left V 5 bases short and J 0 bases short, with 7 bases between. The length of the CDR3 is 13 residues. Germline V gene sequence: CDR1 SGHRS, CDR2 YFSETQ. In nucleotides, the CDR3 is TGCGCCAGCAGAGGCGGGAGCACAGATACGCAGTATTTT. Amino acid sequence: CASRGGSTDTQYF.

The chain employs TRBV4-1 and TRBJ2-5; 9 nucleotides agree with TRBD1. Germline trimming cut 4 bases from V and 2 bases from J; bases unmatched to any gene: 11. This CDR3 is 17 amino acids long. Germline CDR1 reads MGHRA; CDR2 reads YSYEKL. CDR3 sequence: CASSRDRESGQQETQYF. DNA for the CDR3: TGCGCCAGCAGCCGGGACAGGGAGAGTGGACAACAAGAGACCCAGTACTTC.

This chain uses TRBV7-2 with TRBJ2-1, with 7 bases matching TRBD1. The CDR3 extends over 13 amino acids. Germline assignment: CDR1 SGHTA and CDR2 FQGNSA. V was pared by 5 bases and J by 5 bases, with 3 bases of the junction left unmatched. CDR3 DNA: TGTGCCAGCAGCCAGGGACAGAACAATGAGCAGTTCTTC. This sequence encodes CASSQGQNNEQFF.

This clonotype was picked up a small number of times. The gene calls are TRBV7-9 and TRBJ1-2; perhaps TRBD1 as D (5 bases). The length of the CDR3 is 17 residues. CDR1 is SEHNR and CDR2 is FQNEAQ in the germline V gene (reference sequence). The V end lost 1 base, the J end lost 8 bases, and 23 bases lay between the germline ends. The CDR3: CASSLGTTDTPREGYTF. Written as DNA, the CDR3 is TGTGCCAGCAGCTTAGGTACCACGGACACGCCGCGAGAAGGCTACACCTTC.

This chain connects TRBV20-1 to TRBJ1-5; 9 nucleotides match TRBD1. The CDR3 has 14 amino acids. Germline lookup yields CDR1 DFQATT and CDR2 SNEGSKA (reference sequence). J gave up 1 base and V 6 bases, and 4 bases lay outside the gene matches. CDR3 nucleotide sequence: TGCAGTGCAGCACAGGGGGCAAGCAATCAGCCCCAGCATTTT. Translating it yields CSAAQGASNQPQHF.

The rearrangement uses TRBV9 and TRBJ2-2; the D is unclear. The CDR3 is made up of 12 amino acids. The V and J ends lost 2 bases and 8 bases respectively, with 7 bases between them. The germline gives CDR1 SGDLS, CDR2 YYNGEE. CDR3 residues: CASSVDQGELFF. CDR3 DNA: TGTGCCAGCAGCGTCGATCAGGGGGAGCTGTTTTTT.

This clonotype was seen a few times. This chain links TRBV25-1 with TRBJ2-5; no clear D gene. The tail of the sequence fits TRBJ2-7 better, so the J call may be wrong. Germline CDR1 reads MGHDK; CDR2 reads SYGVNS. This CDR3 is built from 13 residues. This CDR3 reads CASSEFFVSEQYF. As DNA, the CDR3 is TGTGCCAGCAGTGAATTTTTCGTAAGCGAGCAGTACTTC.

The chain recombines TRBV29-1 with TRBJ2-7, with a weak D call TRBD2 (7 bases). Germline CDR1 and CDR2: SQVTM and ANQGSEA. Trimming took off 3 bases at V and 8 bases at J, with 14 bases between the two ends. CDR3 size: 12 residues. CDR3 region: CSVDGGGPQQYF. CDR3 DNA: TGCAGCGTTGATGGGGGGGGGCCACAGCAGTACTTC.

This clonotype has more than one count but fewer than ten. The chain has TRBV20-1 and TRBJ2-1; D is possibly TRBD1 or TRBD2 (5 bases each). With 3 bases removed from V and 4 bases from J, the gap between germline ends came to 19 bases. The CDR3 has 16 amino acids. Germline V CDR1 and CDR2: DFQATT, SNEGSKA (reference sequence). The CDR3 here is CSARGRKGTLYNEQFF. The CDR3 DNA is TGCAGTGCTAGGGGTCGTAAGGGGACCCTATACAATGAGCAGTTCTTC.

V and J are TRBV12-3 or TRBV12-4 and TRBJ2-5; a possible D gene is TRBD1 (6 bases). The end of the DNA aligns better with TRBJ2-7, so the J call may be wrong. The CDR3 totals 15 residues. DNA of the CDR3: TGTGCCAGCACCGTTTTAGGACAGTTGACTTACGAGCAGTACTTC. Translated, it gives CASTVLGQLTYEQYF.

This clonotype was observed a few times. The rearrangement joins TRBV2 to TRBJ2-3; D not resolved. Germline CDR1 SNHLY, CDR2 FYNNEI. This CDR3 has 14 residues. The V end was cut by 6 bases, the J end by 2 bases, with 12 bases between. In nucleotides, the CDR3 is TGTGCCAGCAGCGAGGCCCCCTTCACAGATACGCAGTATTTT. Its translation: CASSEAPFTDTQYF.

J is TRBJ2-5 and V is TRBV6-6; TRBD2 aligns across 10 bases. The CDR3 length is 16 residues. V shed 2 bases, J shed 1 base, and the junction held 4 bases outside the gene matches. CDR1 and CDR2 (germline): MNHNY, SVGAGI (reference sequence). Here the CDR3 reads CASSYRTSGVQETQYF. CDR3 in DNA: TGTGCCAGCAGTTACAGAACTAGCGGGGTCCAAGAGACCCAGTACTTC.

The V call is TRBV6-1, the J call TRBJ2-2; D unclear. V was clipped by 1 base and J by 5 bases, with 14 bases between them. Germline assignment: CDR1 MNHNS and CDR2 SASEGT. The CDR3 contains 16 residues. CDR3 in DNA: TGTGCCAGCAGTGAAGTAGGGTCAGTGGAGACCGGGGAGCTGTTTTTT. Translated, it gives CASSEVGSVETGELFF.

The sample holds a few counts of this clonotype. The gene calls are TRBV7-3 and TRBJ2-6; possibly TRBD1 for D (6 bases). CDR1 is SGHTA, CDR2 FQGTGA, per germline. With 3 bases removed from V and 0 bases from J, the gap between germline ends came to 12 bases. The CDR3 is 17 amino acids. CDR3 bases: TGTGCCAGCAGCTTCCGGGACAAAAGCTCTGGGGCCAACGTCCTGACTTTC. This encodes CASSFRDKSSGANVLTF.

The rearrangement uses TRBV7-9 and TRBJ1-5; D unresolved. There are 13 residues in the CDR3. Germline values: CDR1 SEHNR, CDR2 FQNEAQ (reference sequence). The V gene lost 5 bases and the J gene lost 5 bases, with 10 bases spanning the gap. Here the CDR3 reads CASSLEPYQPQHF. The CDR3 DNA reads TGTGCCAGCAGCCTGGAACCGTATCAGCCCCAGCATTTT.

This chain uses TRBV29-1 with TRBJ1-2, with D tentatively TRBD1 (5 bases). The CDR3 is made up of 14 amino acids. Germline CDR1 SQVTM, CDR2 ANQGSEA. Trimming shortened V by 8 bases and J by 7 bases, and 23 bases separated the two germline ends. The CDR3 sequence is CSHKLGFEGLGYTF. CDR3 DNA: TGCAGCCACAAATTAGGGTTCGAGGGACTTGGCTACACCTTC.

The J gene is TRBJ2-1, the V gene TRBV7-3; TRBD1 aligns across 7 bases. This CDR3 spans 15 amino acids. The V and J ends lost 5 bases and 3 bases, in that order; junction bases with no gene match: 7. Germline CDR1 SGHTA, CDR2 FQGTGA. CDR3 sequence: CASSLLQGRYNEQFF. CDR3 nucleotides: TGTGCCAGCAGCCTACTACAGGGGCGCTACAATGAGCAGTTCTTC. The full variable domain, completed using reference TRBV7-3 and TRBJ2-1, is GAGVSQTPSNKVTEKGKYVELRCDPISGHTALYWYRQSLGQGPEFLIYFQGTGAADDSGLPNDRFFAVRPEGSVSTLKIQRTERGDSAVYLCASSLLQGRYNEQFFGPGTRLTVL.

The CDR3 sequence is CSVDNRGDTQYF. CDR3 DNA: TGCAGCGTTGATAACAGGGGAGATACGCAGTATTTT. The rearrangement links TRBV29-1 to TRBJ2-3; 7 nucleotides agree with TRBD1. The junction had 2 bases not matched to a gene; V was cut back by 3 bases and J by 5 bases. The length of the CDR3 is 12 residues. CDR1 is SQVTM, CDR2 ANQGSEA, per germline.

This clonotype was detected only a few times. The chain is built from TRBV10-2 and TRBJ2-7; 9 bases are shared with TRBD2. Germline trimming cut 7 bases from V and 1 base from J; bases unmatched to any gene: 2. Germline CDR1 is WSHSY and CDR2 is SAAADI. This CDR3 region has 13 residues. The CDR3 region has the DNA TGCGCCAGCACCCTAGCGGGGTCCTACGAGCAGTACTTC. It encodes CASTLAGSYEQYF.

The DNA of the CDR3 is TGCGCCAGCAGCTCTCCCAGGGGACAGGGGGCTTTCTATGGCTACACCTTC. Protein product: CASSSPRGQGAFYGYTF. The chain uses TRBV5-1 and TRBJ1-2; 12 bases match TRBD1. Germline V gene sequence: CDR1 SGHRS, CDR2 YFSETQ. This CDR3 comprises 17 residues. After removal of 3 bases from V and 4 bases from J, the junction contained 10 bases not matched to a gene.

This clonotype has more than one count but fewer than ten. The rearrangement uses TRBV5-1 and TRBJ2-1; D remains ambiguous. Trimming removed 2 bases at V and 8 bases at J, with 11 bases between. Germline V lookup: CDR1 SGHRS, CDR2 YFSETQ. The CDR3 is 13 residues long. The CDR3 region has the DNA TGCGCCAGCAGCTTTCCCCCCACGGATGAGCAGTTCTTC. Protein product: CASSFPPTDEQFF.

This clonotype has only one observation. This chain joins TRBV7-9 and TRBJ2-3; the D is unclear. The germline gives CDR1 SEHNR, CDR2 FQNEAQ (reference sequence). The CDR3 is 13 amino acids. V shed 5 bases and J shed 2 bases, with 8 bases lying between them. The CDR3 DNA reads TGTGCCAGCAGCCCCAGAACCACAGATACGCAGTATTTT. Protein sequence: CASSPRTTDTQYF. The full variable domain, with the rest looked up from reference TRBV7-9 and TRBJ2-3, is DTGVSQNPRHKITKRGQNVTFRCDPISEHNRLYWYRQTLGQGPEFLTYFQNEAQLEKSRLLSDRFSAERPKGSFSTLEIQRTEQGDSAMYLCASSPRTTDTQYFGPGTRLTVL.

About this clonotype: The conserved closing phenylalanine or tryptophan is absent in this CDR3, likely reflecting a read error. CDR3 loop: CASLLAGRSTETQYC. DNA for the CDR3: TGTGCCAGCTTACTAGCGGGGAGGAGCACAGAGACGCAGTATTGT. This sequence joins TRBV6-6 and TRBJ2-3; TRBD2 aligns across 10 bases. This CDR3 has 15 residues. Germline V CDR1 and CDR2: MNHNY, SVGAGI (reference sequence).

This clonotype was counted between two and nine times. V gene TRBV20-1 combines with J gene TRBJ2-7; 8 bases agree with TRBD2. Germline CDR1 reads DFQATT; CDR2 reads SNEGSKA (reference sequence). The CDR3 length is 16 residues. After removal of 0 bases from V and 4 bases from J, the junction contained 11 bases not matched to a gene. CDR3 coding DNA: TGCAGTGCTAGAGATCGGGGGGGGACCAGATATTACGAGCAGTACTTC. Its translation: CSARDRGGTRYYEQYF.